Presented here are 29 T cell receptor beta chains from one specimen sequenced in a study of T cell repertoires in cytomegalovirus infection. Using its own MiXCR run on the reads, TCRdb lists one record per CDR3 protein. This table has approximately 500,000 distinct CDR3 sequences, 16% appearing once. The material sequenced was CD8+ T cells from PBMCs. Receptors originate from a human donor in good health (CMV status not recorded). Some clones in this sample may be carry-over from other donors' samples.

The chain is built from TRBV7-4 and TRBJ1-2, with a tentative D call TRBD1 (5 bases). V lost 5 bases, J lost 4 bases, and 17 bases lay in between. Germline CDR1 is SGHVT and CDR2 is SQSDAQ. This CDR3 is 15 amino acids long. The CDR3 protein is CASSLDSYFPYGYTF. CDR3 nucleotide sequence: TGTGCCAGCAGCCTAGACAGTTATTTTCCCTATGGCTACACCTTC.

In this sample, this clonotype turned up many times. J is TRBJ2-1 and V is TRBV18, with D possibly being TRBD1 (5 bases). Trimming took off 3 bases at V and 1 base at J, with 10 bases between the two ends. Germline values: CDR1 KGHSH, CDR2 LQKENI. The CDR3 totals 15 residues. The CDR3 DNA follows: TGTGCCAGCTCACCCAACAGGAATTCCTACAATGAGCAGTTCTTC. It is translated as CASSPNRNSYNEQFF.

The chain has TRBV27 and TRBJ1-1; no firm D call. CDR3 length: 13 residues. V was cut by 5 bases and J by 5 bases, with 12 bases left in between. CDR1 is MNHEY and CDR2 is SMNVEV in the germline V gene (reference sequence). The CDR3 nucleotides are TGTGCCAGCAGTCTAACCACGAGGACTGAAGCTTTCTTT. It is translated as CASSLTTRTEAFF.

The V gene is TRBV27, the J gene TRBJ1-4; perhaps TRBD1 as D (6 bases). The V and J ends lost 2 bases and 6 bases respectively, with 13 bases between them. The CDR3 extends over 15 amino acids. Per the germline V gene, CDR1 is MNHEY and CDR2 is SMNVEV (reference sequence). The CDR3 DNA reads TGTGCCAGCAGTTTAAATTACGGGGGCTATGAAAAACTGTTTTTT. It translates to CASSLNYGGYEKLFF.

This chain links TRBV5-4 with TRBJ2-7; no clear D. The CDR3 has 14 amino acids. The germline CDR1 and CDR2 sequences are SGHNT and YYREEE (reference sequence). Trimming removed 4 bases at V and 5 bases at J, with 16 bases between. DNA of the CDR3: TGTGCCAGCAGCCCACGAGACAACTGGAACGAGCAGTACTTC. As protein: CASSPRDNWNEQYF.

This clonotype came up many times. J is TRBJ2-1 and V is TRBV7-9; 14 bases are shared with TRBD2. Germline-derived CDR1 and CDR2 are SEHNR and FQNEAQ (reference sequence). This CDR3 has 16 amino acids. V trimming: 7 bases; J trimming: 8 bases; junction bases outside the gene matches: 10. The CDR3 is CASILRGTSGSHEQFF. CDR3 coding DNA: TGTGCCAGCATCCTAAGGGGGACTAGCGGGAGCCATGAGCAGTTCTTC.

This clonotype was observed a few times. V is TRBV27 and J is TRBJ1-2, with TRBD1 identical over 8 bases. Germline CDR1 MNHEY, CDR2 SMNVEV (reference sequence). Germline trimming cut 0 bases from V and 10 bases from J; bases unmatched to any gene: 4. This CDR3 region has 13 residues. In DNA, the CDR3 is TGTGCCAGCAGTTTATCGATGGACAGGGTCTACACCTTC. Translation gives CASSLSMDRVYTF.

This clonotype was found many times. The chain joins TRBV5-4 to TRBJ2-7; 10 nucleotides line up with TRBD1. J was trimmed by 7 bases and V by 3 bases; bases with no gene match: 10. The CDR3 sequence is 15 residues long. Per the germline V gene, CDR1 is SGHNT and CDR2 is YYREEE (reference sequence). CDR3 residues: CASSSLTGTGDEQYF. The DNA for the CDR3 is TGTGCCAGCAGCTCTTTAACTGGGACAGGGGATGAGCAGTACTTC.

The CDR3 region is CSARAGAAGELFF. In DNA form, the CDR3 reads TGCAGTGCTAGAGCAGGGGCTGCCGGGGAGCTGTTTTTT. The V gene is TRBV20-1, the J gene TRBJ2-2, with a possible D match to TRBD1 (6 bases). The germline CDR1 and CDR2 sequences are DFQATT and SNEGSKA (reference sequence). V lost 1 base to trimming and J lost 6 bases, with 9 bases between them. CDR3 size: 13 residues.

Note on this clonotype: A much larger clone lies one base from this, so it may be a read error. In DNA form, the CDR3 reads TGCAGTGCTACCCCCAAGGTGGGGTCCTACGAGCAGTACTTC. It translates to CSATPKVGSYEQYF. The chain is built from TRBV20-1 and TRBJ2-7; D gene unclear. Germline values: CDR1 DFQATT, CDR2 SNEGSKA (reference sequence). The CDR3 is 14 amino acids. The V and J ends lost 4 bases and 1 base respectively, with 14 bases between them.

The table lists this clonotype with many counts. The gene calls are TRBV11-2 and TRBJ2-2; weak D call: TRBD2 (6 bases). Germline-derived CDR1 and CDR2 are SGHAT and FQNNGV. The CDR3 totals 16 residues. V lost 3 bases and J lost 6, with 17 bases in between. The CDR3 loop reads CASSFAGGNGAGELFF. DNA for the CDR3: TGTGCCAGCAGCTTCGCTGGGGGGAACGGGGCCGGGGAGCTGTTTTTT. Based on the CDR3 plus reference TRBV11-2 and TRBJ2-2, the full variable domain is EAGVAQSPRYKIIEKRQSVAFWCNPISGHATLYWYQQILGQGPKLLIQFQNNGVVDDSQLPKDRFSAERLKGVDSTLKIQPAKLEDSAVYLCASSFAGGNGAGELFFGEGSRLTVL.

The genes are TRBV29-1 and TRBJ1-1, with D unclear. With 5 bases removed from V and 1 base from J, the gap between germline ends came to 8 bases. Germline CDR1 SQVTM, CDR2 ANQGSEA. The CDR3 runs to 12 residues. CDR3 DNA sequence: TGCAGCGTTCGACGGGAGAACACTGAAGCTTTCTTT. As protein: CSVRRENTEAFF.

The CDR3 here is CASTAGGTYNEQFF. The CDR3 region has the DNA TGTGCCAGTACCGCGGGGGGGACCTACAATGAGCAGTTCTTC. This chain joins TRBV19 and TRBJ2-1; 9 bases align to TRBD2. Germline assignment: CDR1 LNHDA and CDR2 SQIVND (reference sequence). The CDR3 loop spans 14 amino acids. Trimming at V came to 7 bases and at J to 2 bases, leaving 3 bases not matched to a gene. Filled out from reference TRBV19 and TRBJ2-1, the complete variable domain reads DGGITQSPKYLFRKEGQNVTLSCEQNLNHDAMYWYRQDPGQGLRLIYYSQIVNDFQKGDIAEGYSVSREKKESFPLTVTSAQKNPTAFYLCASTAGGTYNEQFFGPGTRLTVL.

V and J are TRBV28 and TRBJ1-1; no firm D call. Germline loops: CDR1 MDHEN, CDR2 SYDVKM. V lost 6 bases and J 1 base, leaving 12 bases between the germline ends. The CDR3 spans 14 residues. The CDR3 DNA is TGTGCCAGCAGGTTCCCCTATACGAACACTGAAGCTTTCTTT. Translation: CASRFPYTNTEAFF.

This clonotype was counted many times. The genes are TRBV29-1 and TRBJ2-7; D is possibly TRBD1 (6 bases). V lost 6 bases and J 0 bases, leaving 15 bases between the germline ends. Germline V gene lookup returns CDR1 SQVTM and CDR2 ANQGSEA. The CDR3 totals 14 residues. CDR3 amino acids: CSVENTGSSYEQYF. DNA of the CDR3: TGCAGCGTCGAAAATACAGGGAGCTCCTACGAGCAGTACTTC.

The chain's CDR3 is CASKVTGPSFSYNEQFF. CDR3 nucleotide sequence: TGTGCCAGTAAGGTGACAGGACCGTCCTTTTCCTACAATGAGCAGTTCTTC. The V and J genes are TRBV19 and TRBJ2-1, with D possibly matching TRBD1 (6 bases). Germline loops: CDR1 LNHDA, CDR2 SQIVND (reference sequence). V was shortened by 7 bases and J by 1 base, with 20 bases between the two germline ends. The CDR3 has 17 amino acids. Full variable domain (outside the CDR3, taken from reference TRBV19 and TRBJ2-1): DGGITQSPKYLFRKEGQNVTLSCEQNLNHDAMYWYRQDPGQGLRLIYYSQIVNDFQKGDIAEGYSVSREKKESFPLTVTSAQKNPTAFYLCASKVTGPSFSYNEQFFGPGTRLTVL.

Concerning this clonotype: The junction departs from germline at one end; a sequencing error may be responsible. The chain carries TRBV19 and TRBJ2-1; 9 bases line up with TRBD2. The germline gives CDR1 LNHDA, CDR2 SQIVND (reference sequence). CDR3 length: 15 amino acids. The CDR3 here is CDSSIVSGGSNEQFF. The CDR3 region has the DNA TGTGACAGTAGTATAGTCAGCGGGGGGAGTAATGAGCAGTTCTTC.

This clonotype was seen many times. This CDR3 reads CASRERGADNEQFF. The CDR3, as DNA: TGTGCCAGCAGAGAGCGGGGGGCTGACAATGAGCAGTTCTTC. The gene calls are TRBV6-4 and TRBJ2-1; 9 nucleotides line up with TRBD2. V gave up 6 bases and J gave up 5 bases; unmatched junction bases: 5. The CDR3 length is 14 residues. Germline CDR1 reads MRHNA; CDR2 reads SNTAGT.

This clonotype was recorded a few times. The chain employs TRBV5-4 and TRBJ1-2, with D perhaps matching TRBD1 (5 bases). The CDR3 runs to 15 residues. Germline V lookup: CDR1 SGHNT, CDR2 YYREEE (reference sequence). The V end lost 0 bases, the J end lost 3 bases, and 12 bases lay between the germline ends. CDR3 bases: TGTGCCAGCAGCTTGGAGGGGCTGTCCTACTATGGCTACACCTTC. Translating it yields CASSLEGLSYYGYTF.

This clonotype was counted many times. This sequence joins TRBV6-5 and TRBJ1-1; no clear D. The ends were cut back, 6 bases at V and 0 bases at J, with 17 bases in the middle. CDR3 length: 16 amino acids. The V gene's germline CDR1 is MNHEY and CDR2 SVGAGI. The CDR3 bases are TGTGCCAGCAGCCCTTCCTTCGGGGAAATGAACACTGAAGCTTTCTTT. It encodes CASSPSFGEMNTEAFF.

This clonotype was observed a few times. The rearrangement joins TRBV5-1 to TRBJ2-5; weak D call: TRBD1 (6 bases). The CDR3 is 16 residues long. Per the germline V gene, CDR1 is SGHRS and CDR2 is YFSETQ. The V gene lost 3 bases and the J gene lost 1 base, with 16 bases spanning the gap. The CDR3 protein is CASSSGGQTIQETQYF. The CDR3 coding sequence is TGCGCCAGCAGCTCAGGAGGACAGACCATCCAAGAGACCCAGTACTTC. Drawing the rest from reference TRBV5-1 and TRBJ2-5, the complete variable domain is KAGVTQTPRYLIKTRGQQVTLSCSPISGHRSVSWYQQTPGQGLQFLFEYFSETQRNKGNFPGRFSGRQFSNSRSEMNVSTLELGDSALYLCASSSGGQTIQETQYFGPGTRLLVL.

This clonotype was observed a few times. V usage is TRBV10-3 and J usage is TRBJ1-1; 7 nucleotides agree with TRBD1. The CDR3 is 16 residues long. V dropped 4 bases and J dropped 7; count of bases not matched to a gene: 15. Looked up from germline, CDR1 is ENHRY and CDR2 is SYGVKD. The CDR3 spells CAISGTTGAPQLEAFF. CDR3 coding DNA: TGTGCCATCAGTGGGACTACAGGGGCTCCTCAGCTTGAAGCTTTCTTT.

The J gene is TRBJ2-7, the V gene TRBV6-1; D is unclear. The V and J ends lost 3 bases and 4 bases respectively, with 10 bases between them. This CDR3 contains 13 residues. Per germline, CDR1 MNHNS and CDR2 SASEGT. The chain's CDR3 is CASSDWQEYEQYF. Here the CDR3 DNA reads TGTGCCAGCAGTGACTGGCAGGAATACGAGCAGTACTTC.

Of note for this clonotype: The junction and the germline gene differ at one end; a read error may be behind it. The chain joins TRBV6-1 to TRBJ2-1; 8 nucleotides line up with TRBD1. Germline-derived CDR1 and CDR2 are MNHNS and SASEGT. The CDR3 contains 18 residues. The CDR3 DNA sequence: TGTGCCAGCAGGGAAGCGCTTCAGAAGACAGGGGCTGGCAATGAGCAGTTCTTC. Translation gives CASREALQKTGAGNEQFF.

This clonotype was recorded at least ten times. The chain couples TRBV11-2 to TRBJ2-1, with 7 nucleotides matching TRBD1. The CDR3 has 13 residues. After removal of 9 bases from V and 4 bases from J, the junction contained 6 bases not matched to a gene. Germline CDR1 reads SGHAT; CDR2 reads FQNNGV. The CDR3 DNA follows: TGTGCCAGTCGGGACAGATTTTACAATGAGCAGTTCTTC. Its translation is CASRDRFYNEQFF.

This clonotype was counted many times. The V and J genes are TRBV7-6 and TRBJ1-2, with a weak D call TRBD1 (6 bases). Germline assignment: CDR1 SGHVS and CDR2 FNYEAQ. The CDR3 is made up of 14 amino acids. Trimming cost V 4 bases and J 6 bases, with 15 bases left between them. CDR3 DNA sequence: TGTGCCAGCAGCTCCGGGTGGGGGGCAGATGGCTACACCTTC. Its protein product is CASSSGWGADGYTF.

The CDR3 protein is CASSPRDLMSTEAFF. The CDR3 DNA is TGTGCCAGCAGCCCCCGGGACCTGATGAGCACTGAAGCTTTCTTT. The chain couples TRBV9 to TRBJ1-1; possible D gene TRBD1, 5 bases. With 4 bases removed from V and 4 bases from J, the gap between germline ends came to 17 bases. CDR3 size: 15 residues. The germline V gene encodes CDR1 SGDLS and CDR2 YYNGEE.

This clonotype appeared many times. This sequence joins TRBV7-6 and TRBJ1-3; maybe TRBD1 (6 bases). This CDR3 contains 18 residues. Germline CDR1 and CDR2: SGHVS and FNYEAQ. Between the trimmed V and J ends, which lost 1 base and 0 bases, there was a span of 16 bases. CDR3 loop: CASSLGPGAYASGNTIYF. CDR3 nucleotides: TGTGCCAGCAGCTTAGGGCCAGGGGCCTATGCCTCTGGAAACACCATATATTTT.

This clonotype has at least ten counts. The chain has TRBV6-1 and TRBJ2-7; D is undetermined. Germline lookup yields CDR1 MNHNS and CDR2 SASEGT. The V gene lost 0 bases and the J gene lost 3 bases, with 6 bases spanning the gap. The CDR3 spans 13 residues. CDR3 nucleotides: TGTGCCAGCAGTGAAGCCAGGCACTACGAGCAGTACTTC. It encodes CASSEARHYEQYF.